This T cell receptor (beta chain) was recovered during a study of Ad26.COV2.S vaccination and SARS-CoV-2 variants. The treatment here: around 19 received Ad26.COV2.S at low or high dose, single or two shots; several received placebo; per-sample allocation not given. Day 63 following the first vaccine or placebo injection was when the samples were taken. Per germline, CDR1 LGHNT and CDR2 FRNRAP. The CDR3 sequence is 15 residues long. V lost 2 bases and J 7 bases, leaving 14 bases between the germline ends. This table comes from immunoSEQ multiplex PCR, and its TCRdb copy is limited to in-frame clones, with some not included. This table holds roughly 680,000 clones, roughly nine tenths found once.

The gene calls are TRBV12-5 and TRBJ1-4; D is unclear. This receptor was taken from a person between 18 and 59 years old who received the Ad26.COV2.S COVID-19 vaccine or a placebo. This specimen was peripheral blood, taken in a trial of Ad26.COV2.S vaccine versus placebo. In DNA, the CDR3 is TGTGCTAGTGGTTTGAAGGCAGGATTTGGTGAAAAACTGTTTTTT. Translation gives CASGLKAGFGEKLFF.